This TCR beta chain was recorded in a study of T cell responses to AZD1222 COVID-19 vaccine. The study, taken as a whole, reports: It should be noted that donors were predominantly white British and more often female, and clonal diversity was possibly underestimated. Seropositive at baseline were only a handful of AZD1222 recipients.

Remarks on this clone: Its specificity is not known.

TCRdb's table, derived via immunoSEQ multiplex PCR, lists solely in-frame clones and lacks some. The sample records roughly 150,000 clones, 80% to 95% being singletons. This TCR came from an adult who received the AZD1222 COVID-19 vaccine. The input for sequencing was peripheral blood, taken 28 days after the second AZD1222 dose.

CDR3 in amino acids: CATSRGGVNTEAFF. CDR3 in DNA: TGTGCCACCAGCCGAGGGGGGGTTAACACTGAAGCTTTCTTT. The V call is TRBV15, the J call TRBJ1-1; D may be TRBD1 (6 bases). Germline loops: CDR1 LNHNV, CDR2 YYDKDF (reference sequence). The V end lost 5 bases, the J end lost 2 bases, and 12 bases lay between the germline ends. The CDR3 is made up of 14 amino acids. The full variable domain, with the rest looked up from reference TRBV15 and TRBJ1-1, is DAMVIQNPRYQVTQFGKPVTLSCSQTLNHNVMYWYQQKSSQAPKLLFHYYDKDFNNEADTPDNFQSRRPNTSFCFLDIRSPGLGDTAMYLCATSRGGVNTEAFFGQGTRLTVV.